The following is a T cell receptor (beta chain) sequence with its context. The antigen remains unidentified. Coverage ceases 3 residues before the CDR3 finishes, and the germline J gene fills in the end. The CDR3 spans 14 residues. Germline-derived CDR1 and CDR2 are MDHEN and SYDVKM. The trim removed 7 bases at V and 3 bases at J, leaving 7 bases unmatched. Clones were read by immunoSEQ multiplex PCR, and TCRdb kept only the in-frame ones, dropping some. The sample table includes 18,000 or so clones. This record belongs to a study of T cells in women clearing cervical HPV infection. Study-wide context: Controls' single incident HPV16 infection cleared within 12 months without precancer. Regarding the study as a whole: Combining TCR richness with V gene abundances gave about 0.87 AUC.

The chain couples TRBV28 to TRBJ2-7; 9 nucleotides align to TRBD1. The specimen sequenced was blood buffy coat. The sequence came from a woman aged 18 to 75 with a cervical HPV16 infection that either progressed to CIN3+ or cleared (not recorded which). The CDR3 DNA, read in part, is TGTGCCAGCATCCCGGGACAGGGAGGCTACGAG. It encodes CASIPGQGGYE. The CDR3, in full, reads CASIPGQGGYEQYF.